The 21 T cell receptor beta chains in this list originate from one sample, sequenced in a study of CD8 T cells in ankylosing spondylitis. TCRdb reprocessed the 5' RACE reads via MiXCR and lists one record per CDR3 protein. Of 150,000 to 200,000 distinct CDR3 sequences listed, about 20% are singletons. The material sequenced was blood, either unsorted or a sorted T cell fraction (not recorded which). The receptors come from a male donor aged 10-35 years with ankylosing spondylitis or in good health (not recorded which).

The gene calls are TRBV24-1 and TRBJ2-1; D uncertain. V was pared by 3 bases and J by 4 bases, with 15 bases between. The CDR3 is 16 residues long. The germline CDR1 and CDR2 sequences are KGHDR and SFDVKD. The CDR3 protein is CATSDAAATSYNEQFF. The DNA for the CDR3 is TGTGCCACCAGTGATGCGGCTGCCACCTCTTACAATGAGCAGTTCTTC.

The chain employs TRBV7-2 and TRBJ2-7; TRBD2 agrees at 7 bases. Germline V gene sequence: CDR1 SGHTA, CDR2 FQGNSA. The CDR3 contains 14 residues. After removal of 1 base from V and 3 bases from J, the junction contained 3 bases not matched to a gene. The DNA of the CDR3 is TGTGCCAGCAGCTTAGGCGGGGGTGGCTACGAGCAGTACTTC. Translated: CASSLGGGGYEQYF. The whole variable domain, filled in from reference TRBV7-2 and TRBJ2-7, reads GAGVSQSPSNKVTEKGKDVELRCDPISGHTALYWYRQSLGQGLEFLIYFQGNSAPDKSGLPSDRFSAERTGGSVSTLTIQRTQQEDSAVYLCASSLGGGGYEQYFGPGTRLTVT.

The table lists this clonotype with many counts. V gene TRBV12-3 or TRBV12-4 combines with J gene TRBJ1-2; weak D call: TRBD1 (5 bases). Trimming took off 6 bases at V and 5 bases at J, with 13 bases between the two ends. The CDR3 totals 13 residues. The CDR3 reads CASRAGTPYGYTF. The CDR3 bases are TGTGCCAGCAGGGCCGGGACTCCGTATGGCTACACCTTC.

This clonotype was counted only a few times. The chain uses TRBV7-6 and TRBJ2-2; the D call may be TRBD1 or TRBD2 (5 bases each). Germline-derived CDR1 and CDR2 are SGHVS and FNYEAQ. The CDR3 has 15 residues. Between the trimmed V and J ends, which lost 2 bases and 2 bases, there was a span of 9 bases. The CDR3 region has the DNA TGTGCCAGCAGCTTAAGGGACGTCAACACCGGGGAGCTGTTTTTT. Residues: CASSLRDVNTGELFF. Combining the CDR3 with reference TRBV7-6 and TRBJ2-2 gives the whole variable domain GAGVSQSPRYKVTKRGQDVALRCDPISGHVSLYWYRQALGQGPEFLTYFNYEAQQDKSGLPNDRFSAERPEGSISTLTIQRTEQRDSAMYRCASSLRDVNTGELFFGEGSRLTVL.

The chain uses TRBV29-1 and TRBJ2-6; D is undetermined. Germline CDR1 and CDR2: SQVTM and ANQGSEA. The V gene lost 0 bases and the J gene lost 5 bases, with 8 bases spanning the gap. The CDR3 is made up of 14 amino acids. The CDR3 here is CSVEESLWANVLTF. In DNA, the CDR3 is TGCAGCGTTGAAGAGTCGCTCTGGGCCAACGTCCTGACTTTC.

At least ten counts were recorded for this clonotype. The J gene is TRBJ1-2, the V gene TRBV20-1, with a tentative D call TRBD1 (5 bases). Trimming shortened V by 6 bases and J by 8 bases, and 13 bases separated the two germline ends. CDR1 is DFQATT and CDR2 is SNEGSKA in the germline V gene (reference sequence). This CDR3 spans 11 amino acids. The CDR3 DNA follows: TGCAGTGCCCCAAAGACAGACGGCTACACCTTC. Protein product: CSAPKTDGYTF.

This clonotype was seen ten or more times. The chain combines TRBV7-2 with TRBJ2-3, with D unresolved. CDR1 SGHTA and CDR2 FQGNSA come from the germline V gene. The ends were cut back, 6 bases at V and 2 bases at J, with 18 bases in the middle. This CDR3 is built from 16 residues. CDR3 region: CASSSLPEFHTDTQYF. The CDR3 coding sequence is TGTGCCAGCAGTTCCCTCCCAGAGTTTCACACAGATACGCAGTATTTT.

This clonotype was counted ten times or more. The chain is built from TRBV6-1 and TRBJ1-5; maybe TRBD1 (6 bases). Trimming removed 1 base at V and 8 bases at J, with 12 bases between. Germline-derived CDR1 and CDR2 are MNHNS and SASEGT. CDR3 length equals 14 residues. The CDR3 loop reads CASSEGNREKPQHF. The CDR3 DNA reads TGTGCCAGCAGTGAAGGAAACAGGGAGAAGCCCCAGCATTTT.

The chain employs TRBV28 and TRBJ2-6; D not certain. Germline loops: CDR1 MDHEN, CDR2 SYDVKM. The V end was cut by 6 bases, the J end by 2 bases, with 14 bases between. There are 16 residues in the CDR3. The DNA for the CDR3 is TGTGCCAGCAGAAAAAGTGGGGAAACTGGGGCCAACGTCCTGACTTTC. This translates into CASRKSGETGANVLTF.

The chain is built from TRBV9 and TRBJ2-7, with D perhaps matching TRBD2 (6 bases). Germline V gene sequence: CDR1 SGDLS, CDR2 YYNGEE. This CDR3 is 12 amino acids long. The V end was cut by 4 bases, the J end by 6 bases, with 11 bases between. The CDR3 DNA is TGTGCCAGCAGCTTCGGGAGAGGCGAGCAGTACTTC. The encoded protein is CASSFGRGEQYF.

This clonotype was detected many times. The chain combines TRBV5-1 with TRBJ2-7; D perhaps matches TRBD2 (6 bases). Trimming shortened V by 4 bases and J by 3 bases, and 14 bases separated the two germline ends. CDR3 length: 14 amino acids. Per the germline V gene, CDR1 is SGHRS and CDR2 is YFSETQ. DNA of the CDR3: TGCGCCAGCAGCGGACGTTCCGGGGGCTACGAGCAGTACTTC. Translating gives CASSGRSGGYEQYF.

The gene calls are TRBV20-1 and TRBJ1-1; the D gene is possibly TRBD1 (5 bases). Trimming took off 6 bases at V and 2 bases at J, with 13 bases between the two ends. Per germline, CDR1 DFQATT and CDR2 SNEGSKA (reference sequence). CDR3 length: 13 amino acids. The CDR3 DNA sequence: TGCAGTGCCTCACTGACAGCTAACACTGAAGCTTTCTTT. Its protein product is CSASLTANTEAFF.

The chain has TRBV20-1 and TRBJ2-7; no clear D. The V gene's germline CDR1 is DFQATT and CDR2 SNEGSKA (reference sequence). This CDR3 is built from 10 residues. The germline V and J ends were trimmed by 7 bases and 3 bases, with 7 bases remaining between them. CDR3 in DNA: TGCAGTGGGCGTCACTACGAGCAGTACGTC. Translated, it gives CSGRHYEQYV.

This chain uses TRBV6-5 with TRBJ2-7; D not resolved. Germline values: CDR1 MNHEY, CDR2 SVGAGI. This CDR3 region has 13 residues. Trimming removed 4 bases at V and 4 bases at J, with 11 bases between. The CDR3 region has the DNA TGTGCCAGCAGTTCGAGGAGTTCGTACGAGCAGTACTTC. As protein: CASSSRSSYEQYF.

In its sample, this clonotype was seen many times. The chain links TRBV4-2 to TRBJ2-3; D is uncertain. V lost 0 bases, J lost 2 bases, and 12 bases lay in between. Germline V CDR1 and CDR2: LGHNA, YNFKEQ. This CDR3 contains 16 residues. This CDR3 reads CASSQDGTGFTDTQYF. In DNA, the CDR3 is TGTGCCAGCAGCCAAGATGGAACTGGCTTCACAGATACGCAGTATTTT.

This clonotype appeared many times. This rearrangement joins TRBV29-1 to TRBJ2-6; TRBD2 agrees at 8 bases. Per the germline V gene, CDR1 is SQVTM and CDR2 is ANQGSEA. The V gene end was trimmed by 8 bases and the J gene end by 7 bases; junction bases not matched to a gene: 4. CDR3 length equals 12 residues. As DNA, the CDR3 is TGCAGCTTTCGGGGGGGAGCCAACGTCCTGACTTTC. Amino acids: CSFRGGANVLTF.

This clonotype was found many times. The gene calls are TRBV20-1 and TRBJ2-7; 11 bases align to TRBD2. V shed 3 bases and J 1 base; nucleotides not matched to a gene: 2. CDR1 is DFQATT and CDR2 is SNEGSKA in the germline V gene (reference sequence). The CDR3 extends over 14 amino acids. CDR3 DNA: TGCAGTGCTAGCGGACTAGCGGGTTCCTACGAGCAGTACTTC. This translates into CSASGLAGSYEQYF.

The rearrangement joins TRBV5-4 to TRBJ2-1; no reliable D call. Trimming took 3 bases from V and 4 from J, leaving 20 bases between them. The CDR3 contains 17 residues. The germline V gene has CDR1 SGHNT and CDR2 YYREEE (reference sequence). CDR3 in DNA: TGTGCCAGCAGCTCCGCCGACTCGATGTCTACTTACAATGAGCAGTTCTTC. This translates into CASSSADSMSTYNEQFF.

This clonotype was found many times. V usage is TRBV12-3 or TRBV12-4 and J usage is TRBJ2-7; perhaps TRBD2 as D (6 bases). V shed 6 bases and J shed 3 bases, with 12 bases lying between them. CDR3 length equals 13 residues. The chain's CDR3 is CASSRELRYEQYV. The CDR3 DNA reads as TGTGCCAGCAGCCGGGAGCTACGCTACGAGCAGTACGTC.

The CDR3 nucleotides read TGCGCCAGCAGCCAAGATATTCCTGGACAGAAAAACATTCAGTACTTC. Translating it yields CASSQDIPGQKNIQYF. The V gene is TRBV4-3, the J gene TRBJ2-4, with D possibly being TRBD1 (6 bases). Germline V gene data show CDR1 as LGHNA and CDR2 as YSLEER. This CDR3 has 16 residues. The V end was cut by 0 bases, the J end by 4 bases, with 13 bases between.

This clonotype showed up many times. The chain uses TRBV6-2 or TRBV6-3 and TRBJ2-7; 12 positions agree with TRBD2. The germline V gene has CDR1 MNHEY and CDR2 SVGEGT. The CDR3 consists of 16 residues. The V segment lost 2 bases and the J segment 2 bases; nucleotides outside the gene matches: 4. This CDR3 reads CASSYTSGRRPYEQYV. DNA for the CDR3: TGTGCCAGCAGTTACACTAGCGGGAGGCGGCCCTACGAGCAGTACGTC.